This T cell receptor beta chain stems from a study of blood T cell repertoires in COVID-19. Study in general: Some COVID-19 samples were acute and others convalescent; all came from the United States, Italy and Spain. PBMCs, B-cell-depleted T cells, or T cells were the source of the cDNA or gDNA that made up the material.

CDR3 length: 15 residues. The germline V and J ends were trimmed by 0 bases and 5 bases, with 11 bases remaining between them. Germline CDR1 reads MNHEY; CDR2 reads SVGEGT. Profiling relied on immunoSEQ multiplex PCR, and the TCRdb table lists in-frame clones only, not all of them. The sample carries some 190,000 clones, approximately 85% recorded once. The sample comprised PBMCs or T cells enriched from blood (not recorded which). The V gene is TRBV6-2 or TRBV6-3, the J gene TRBJ1-5; D perhaps matches TRBD1 (6 bases). This sequence was found in a man aged 35 to 55 with acute COVID-19. CDR3 amino acids: CASSYSAGAYQPQHF. For the CDR3, the DNA is TGTGCCAGCAGTTACTCAGCGGGGGCTTATCAGCCCCAGCATTTT.